One and the same sample provided the 20 T cell receptor beta chains below, sequenced in a study of beta chain features in type 1 diabetes. The sequenced template was cDNA made from the entire isolated RNA. The method was immunoSEQ multiplex PCR; TCRdb's version includes in-frame clones alone and lacks a portion of them. The sample includes 600,000 or so clones, 9.5% to 15% of them seen just once. No antigen has been assigned to these receptors. Study observations and caveats: Shortening of TCRB CDR3s, moderate but significant, appeared in all four CD4+ subsets of Type 1 diabetes patients.

The sequencing input was naive CD4+ T cells from blood. The receptors were sampled from a man aged 25-45 years with type 1 diabetes.

This clone was picked up a small number of times. The chain has TRBV11-2 and TRBJ2-7; 9 bases line up with TRBD1. The CDR3 runs 15 residues. Germline CDR1 SGHAT, CDR2 FQNNGV. Trimming cost V 6 bases and J 2 bases; bases outside gene matches: 8. The DNA of the CDR3 is TGTGCCAGCAGATCGCCGGGACAGGGACCCTACGAGCAGTACTTC. It yields the protein CASRSPGQGPYEQYF.

The gene calls are TRBV29-1 and TRBJ1-1; the D is unclear. The germline V gene encodes CDR1 SQVTM and CDR2 ANQGSEA. CDR3 length equals 12 residues. Trimming pared 7 bases from V and 1 base from J, leaving 10 bases between. CDR3 in amino acids: CSARRSNTEAFF. DNA for the CDR3: TGCAGCGCAAGACGTTCGAACACTGAAGCTTTCTTT.

The rearrangement joins TRBV2 to TRBJ1-5; a weak D match, TRBD1 (5 bases). Trimming stripped 5 bases from V and 12 bases from J, with 14 bases between. There are 12 residues in the CDR3. Germline CDR1 is SNHLY and CDR2 is FYNNEI. For the CDR3, the DNA is TGTGCCAGCAGTCTTAAAGAAGGGGTCCAGCATTTT. This translates into CASSLKEGVQHF.

The chain joins TRBV5-1 to TRBJ1-2; 8 nucleotides match TRBD1. This CDR3 region has 15 residues. Germline V gene data show CDR1 as SGHRS and CDR2 as YFSETQ. V lost 4 bases and J lost 4; bases outside the gene matches: 9. This CDR3 reads CASSLTGTGVYGYTF. CDR3 sequence (DNA): TGCGCCAGCAGCCTCACCGGGACAGGTGTCTATGGCTACACCTTC.

A few counts support this clone. The chain combines TRBV7-6 with TRBJ2-2, with 7 positions matching TRBD1. The germline V gene has CDR1 SGHVS and CDR2 FNYEAQ. J lost 2 bases, V lost 0 bases, and 3 bases had no gene match. The CDR3 sequence is 16 residues long. The CDR3 DNA is TGTGCCAGCAGCTTAGCCCAGGGGGTAAACACCGGGGAGCTGTTTTTT. It codes for CASSLAQGVNTGELFF.

There are a few counts of this clone. This chain links TRBV29-1 with TRBJ1-2, with D unresolved. The CDR3 length is 12 residues. Germline V gives CDR1 SQVTM, CDR2 ANQGSEA. Trimming shortened V by 2 bases and J by 5 bases, and 9 bases separated the two germline ends. CDR3 residues: CSVEFIGYGYTF. In DNA form, the CDR3 reads TGCAGCGTTGAATTCATTGGGTATGGCTACACCTTC.

The chain links TRBV11-2 to TRBJ2-3, with TRBD2 as a possible D gene (7 bases). This CDR3 region has 16 residues. Germline CDR1 SGHAT, CDR2 FQNNGV. V shed 4 bases and J shed 2 bases, with 16 bases lying between them. The CDR3 spells CASSSRARGLTDTQYF. The CDR3 bases are TGTGCCAGCAGCTCGAGGGCGCGGGGGCTCACAGATACGCAGTATTTT.

In this sample, this clone turned up a few times. This chain links TRBV7-2 with TRBJ2-7; D is undetermined. Germline assignment: CDR1 SGHTA and CDR2 FQGNSA. The CDR3 extends over 13 amino acids. The V and J ends lost 4 bases and 7 bases respectively, with 14 bases between them. CDR3 sequence: CASSYVFRGEQYF. In DNA, the CDR3 is TGTGCCAGCAGCTACGTATTCCGTGGGGAGCAGTACTTC.

The rearrangement links TRBV29-1 to TRBJ2-1; the match to TRBD2 covers 10 bases. Per germline, CDR1 SQVTM and CDR2 ANQGSEA. The V segment lost 1 base and the J segment 8 bases; nucleotides outside the gene matches: 5. This CDR3 is built from 14 residues. The CDR3 DNA reads as TGCAGCGTTGAAGGCCAGCGGGGGGGCTATGAGCAGTTCTTC. The encoded protein is CSVEGQRGGYEQFF.

This clone was counted only a few times. The CDR3 nucleotides are TGTGCCAGCAGTTCGGATCTGAATTCACCCCTCCACTTT. Its translation: CASSSDLNSPLHF. The genes are TRBV7-3 and TRBJ1-6, with D uncertain. In germline, CDR1 is SGHTA, CDR2 FQGTGA. CDR3 length: 13 amino acids. V lost 6 bases to trimming and J lost 7 bases, with 10 bases between them.

The chain is built from TRBV9 and TRBJ2-1; 8 bases line up with TRBD1. The V gene end was trimmed by 8 bases and the J gene end by 8 bases; junction bases not matched to a gene: 15. Germline CDR1 and CDR2: SGDLS and YYNGEE. The CDR3 length is 15 residues. This chain's CDR3 is CASTPFPGGADEQFF. The DNA of the CDR3 is TGTGCCAGTACTCCTTTTCCAGGGGGCGCGGATGAGCAGTTCTTC.

This clone was observed a handful of times. The CDR3 reads CSVPGTRGRETQYF. DNA for the CDR3: TGCAGCGTGCCCGGGACGCGGGGGCGCGAGACCCAGTACTTC. The chain is built from TRBV29-1 and TRBJ2-5, with a possible D match to TRBD2 (7 bases). This CDR3 contains 14 residues. Looked up from germline, CDR1 is SQVTM and CDR2 is ANQGSEA. V lost 6 bases to trimming and J lost 5 bases, with 19 bases between them.

The gene calls are TRBV10-3 and TRBJ1-2; no definite D call. The ends were cut back, 2 bases at V and 13 bases at J, with 14 bases in the middle. CDR1 and CDR2 from the germline V gene are ENHRY and SYGVKD. The CDR3 loop spans 12 amino acids. The CDR3 coding sequence is TGTGCCATCAGTGAGGCCTCATTTGATGCCACCTTC. Protein: CAISEASFDATF.

This clone was seen only a few times. The DNA for the CDR3 is TGTGCCAGCAGCTCCCCGGGGAATACGCAGTATTTT. It encodes CASSSPGNTQYF. The chain couples TRBV7-6 to TRBJ2-3; perhaps TRBD2 as D (5 bases). The CDR3 runs 12 residues. The ends were cut back, 4 bases at V and 7 bases at J, with 9 bases in the middle. The V gene's germline CDR1 is SGHVS and CDR2 FNYEAQ. Looking up the rest from reference TRBV7-6 and TRBJ2-3 gives the full variable domain: GAGVSQSPRYKVTKRGQDVALRCDPISGHVSLYWYRQALGQGPEFLTYFNYEAQQDKSGLPNDRFSAERPEGSISTLTIQRTEQRDSAMYRCASSSPGNTQYFGPGTRLTVL.

The genes are TRBV6-1 and TRBJ2-3; TRBD1 matches 8 bases. V lost 3 bases, J lost 3 bases, and 11 bases stayed unmatched. CDR1 and CDR2 from the germline V gene are MNHNS and SASEGT. The CDR3 has 17 amino acids. The CDR3 is CASSDYRGTRATDTQYF. CDR3 nucleotides: TGTGCCAGCAGTGACTACAGGGGGACGAGGGCGACAGATACGCAGTATTTT.

The table lists this clone with a few counts. The chain joins TRBV7-2 to TRBJ1-3; D perhaps matches TRBD1 (5 bases). This CDR3 has 19 residues. The germline V and J ends were trimmed by 2 bases and 0 bases, with 20 bases remaining between them. Germline CDR1 SGHTA, CDR2 FQGNSA. The CDR3 loop reads CASSLNRLGQPSSGNTIYF. The CDR3 region has the DNA TGTGCCAGCAGCTTAAATCGCTTAGGACAACCGAGCTCTGGAAACACCATATATTTT.

The sample holds a few counts of this clone. CDR3 nucleotide sequence: TGTGCCAGCAGTCCCCGACCGGGACTGAGCTCTGGGGCCAACGTCCTGACTTTC. Residues: CASSPRPGLSSGANVLTF. V gene TRBV28 combines with J gene TRBJ2-6; a weak D match, TRBD2 (6 bases). The CDR3 is 18 amino acids. V lost 5 bases and J 0 bases, leaving 17 bases between the germline ends. Germline V gene lookup returns CDR1 MDHEN and CDR2 SYDVKM.

The sample holds a few counts of this clone. This rearrangement joins TRBV29-1 to TRBJ2-7, with D perhaps matching TRBD1 or TRBD2 (6 bases each). CDR1 SQVTM and CDR2 ANQGSEA come from the germline V gene. The CDR3 is 12 amino acids. The V gene lost 4 bases and the J gene lost 2 bases, with 9 bases spanning the gap. In nucleotides, the CDR3 is TGCAGCGTTGCCCGGGGGCCCTACGAGCAGTACTTC. It codes for CSVARGPYEQYF.

The rearrangement joins TRBV30 to TRBJ2-1; the D gene is possibly TRBD2 (6 bases). Trimming left V 1 base short and J 3 bases short, with 7 bases between. The CDR3 length is 13 residues. Germline assignment: CDR1 GTSNPN and CDR2 SVGIG (reference sequence). CDR3 protein: CAWSAGDYNEQFF. Written as DNA, the CDR3 is TGTGCCTGGAGTGCGGGGGACTACAATGAGCAGTTCTTC.

Note on this clone: This sample includes further DNA sequences coding for the same CDR3. This chain connects TRBV9 to TRBJ2-3, with D hard to call. V gave up 0 bases and J gave up 4 bases, with 3 bases separating them. The CDR3 runs to 12 residues. Germline CDR1 is SGDLS and CDR2 is YYNGEE. CDR3 region: CASSVAADTQYF. The CDR3 DNA reads TGTGCCAGCAGCGTAGCAGCAGATACGCAGTATTTT.